The clone carrying this T cell receptor beta chain was seen at least ten times. TCRdb reprocessed the RT-PCR reads via MiXCR and lists one record per CDR3 protein. The sample includes over 350,000 distinct CDR3 sequences, 16% seen only once; the top ten take just over 7%. This sample stems from a study of patients and donors after allogeneic stem cell transplantation. The CDR3 spans 15 residues. Trimming took 4 bases from V and 4 from J, leaving 13 bases between them. The receptor's source is a human donor who was either an allogeneic HSCT recipient or a stem cell or donor lymphocyte infusion donor (not recorded which). It is not recorded whose cells these are; they may come from a transplant donor. The V and J genes are TRBV12-3 or TRBV12-4 and TRBJ2-2; D may correspond to TRBD1 or TRBD2 (5 bases each). Source material: blood, either unsorted or a sorted T cell fraction (not recorded which). The CDR3 protein is CASSSRDGFTGELFF. Here the CDR3 DNA reads TGTGCCAGCAGTTCCCGGGACGGCTTCACCGGGGAGCTGTTTTTT.